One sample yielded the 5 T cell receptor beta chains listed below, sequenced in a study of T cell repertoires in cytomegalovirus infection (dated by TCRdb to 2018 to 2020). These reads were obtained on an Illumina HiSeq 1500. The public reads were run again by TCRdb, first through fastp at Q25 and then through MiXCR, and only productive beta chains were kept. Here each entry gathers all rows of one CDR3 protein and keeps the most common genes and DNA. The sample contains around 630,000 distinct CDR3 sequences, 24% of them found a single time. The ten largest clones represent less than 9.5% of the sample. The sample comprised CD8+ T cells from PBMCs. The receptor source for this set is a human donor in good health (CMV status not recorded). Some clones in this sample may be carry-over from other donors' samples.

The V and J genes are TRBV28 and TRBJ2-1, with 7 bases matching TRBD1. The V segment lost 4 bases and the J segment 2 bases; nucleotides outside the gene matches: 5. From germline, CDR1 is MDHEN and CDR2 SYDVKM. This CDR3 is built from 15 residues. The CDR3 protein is CASSSTGFPYNEQFF. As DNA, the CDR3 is TGTGCCAGCAGTTCGACAGGGTTCCCCTACAATGAGCAGTTCTTC.

The CDR3 sequence is CASSLGRDRRYEQYF. The CDR3 DNA is TGTGCCAGCAGCTTGGGTAGGGACAGAAGGTACGAGCAGTACTTC. The V and J genes are TRBV5-5 and TRBJ2-7; 7 bases align to TRBD1. The CDR3 covers 15 residues. The germline CDR1 and CDR2 sequences are SGHKS and YYEKEE (reference sequence). With V trimmed by 0 bases and J by 4 bases, 7 bases remained unmatched.

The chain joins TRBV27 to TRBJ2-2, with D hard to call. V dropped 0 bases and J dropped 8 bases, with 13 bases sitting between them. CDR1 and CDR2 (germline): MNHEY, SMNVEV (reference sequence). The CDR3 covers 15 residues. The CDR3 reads CASSLSPTGRGELFF. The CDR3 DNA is TGTGCCAGCAGTTTATCGCCCACGGGCAGGGGGGAGCTGTTTTTT.

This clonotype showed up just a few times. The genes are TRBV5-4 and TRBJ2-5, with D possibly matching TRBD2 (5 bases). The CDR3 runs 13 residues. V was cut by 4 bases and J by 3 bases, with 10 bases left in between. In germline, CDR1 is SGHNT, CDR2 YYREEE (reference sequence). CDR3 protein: CASSPLEEETQYF. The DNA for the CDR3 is TGTGCCAGCAGCCCTTTGGAGGAAGAGACCCAGTACTTC.

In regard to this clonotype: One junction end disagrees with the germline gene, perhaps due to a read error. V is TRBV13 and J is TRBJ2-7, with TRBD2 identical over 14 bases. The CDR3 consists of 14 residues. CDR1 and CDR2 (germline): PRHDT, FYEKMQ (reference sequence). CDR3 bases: TGTGCCAGCATCTTAGGACTAGCGGGGGGTGAGCAGTACTTC. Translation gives CASILGLAGGEQYF.